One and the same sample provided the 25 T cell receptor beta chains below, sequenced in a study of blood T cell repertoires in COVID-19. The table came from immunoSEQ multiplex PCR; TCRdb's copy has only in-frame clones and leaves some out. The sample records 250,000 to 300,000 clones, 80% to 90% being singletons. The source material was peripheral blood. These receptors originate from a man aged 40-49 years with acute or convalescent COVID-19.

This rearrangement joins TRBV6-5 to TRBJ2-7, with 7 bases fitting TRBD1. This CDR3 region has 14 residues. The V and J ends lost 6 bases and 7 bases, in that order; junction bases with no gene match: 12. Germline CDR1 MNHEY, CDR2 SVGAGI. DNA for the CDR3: TGTGCCAGCAGGGAGGACAGGTCCCTCAGAGAGCAGTACTTC. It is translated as CASREDRSLREQYF.

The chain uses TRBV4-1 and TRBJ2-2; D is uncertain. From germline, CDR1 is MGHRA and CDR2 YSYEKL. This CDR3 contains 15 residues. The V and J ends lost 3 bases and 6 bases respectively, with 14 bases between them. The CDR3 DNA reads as TGCGCCAGCAGCCAGGGCCGGTTAGTCCCCGGGGAGCTGTTTTTT. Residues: CASSQGRLVPGELFF.

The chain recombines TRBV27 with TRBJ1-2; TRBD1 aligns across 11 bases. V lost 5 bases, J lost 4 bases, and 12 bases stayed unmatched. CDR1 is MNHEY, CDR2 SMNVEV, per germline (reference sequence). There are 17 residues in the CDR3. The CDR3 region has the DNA TGTGCCAGCAGTGCTGAGCTCCGGACAGGGGGCTTCTATGGCTACACCTTC. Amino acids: CASSAELRTGGFYGYTF.

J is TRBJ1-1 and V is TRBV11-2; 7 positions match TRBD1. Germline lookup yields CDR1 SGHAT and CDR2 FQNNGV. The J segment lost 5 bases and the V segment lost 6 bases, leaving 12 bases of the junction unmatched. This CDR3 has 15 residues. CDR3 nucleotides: TGTGCCAGCAGGGCAGATAGGGGGCGCAGAACTGAAGCTTTCTTT. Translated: CASRADRGRRTEAFF.

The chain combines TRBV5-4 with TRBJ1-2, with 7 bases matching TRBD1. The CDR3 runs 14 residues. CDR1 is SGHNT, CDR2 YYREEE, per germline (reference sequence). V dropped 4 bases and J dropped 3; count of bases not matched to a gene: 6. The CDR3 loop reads CASSPDRTYYGYTF. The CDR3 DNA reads TGTGCCAGCAGCCCGGACAGGACATACTATGGCTACACCTTC.

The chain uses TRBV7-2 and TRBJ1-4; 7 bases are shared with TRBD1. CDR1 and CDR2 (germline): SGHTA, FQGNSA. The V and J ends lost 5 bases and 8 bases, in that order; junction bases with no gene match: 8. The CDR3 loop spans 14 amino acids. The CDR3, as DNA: TGTGCCAGCAGCCTCGAAGGGGGCTACGAAAAACTGTTTTTT. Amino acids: CASSLEGGYEKLFF.

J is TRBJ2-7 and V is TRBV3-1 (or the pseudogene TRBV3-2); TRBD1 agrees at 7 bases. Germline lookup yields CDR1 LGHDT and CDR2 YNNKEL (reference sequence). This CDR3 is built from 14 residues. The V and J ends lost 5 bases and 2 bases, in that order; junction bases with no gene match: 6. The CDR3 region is CASSGDRVPYEQYF. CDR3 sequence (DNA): TGTGCCAGCAGCGGAGACAGGGTGCCCTACGAGCAGTACTTC.

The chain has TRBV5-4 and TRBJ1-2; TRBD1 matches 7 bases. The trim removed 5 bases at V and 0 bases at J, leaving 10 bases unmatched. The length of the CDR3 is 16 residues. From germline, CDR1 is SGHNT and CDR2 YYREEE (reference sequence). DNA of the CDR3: TGTGCCAGCAGGTCGCCGGGACAGCAATCTAACTATGGCTACACCTTC. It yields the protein CASRSPGQQSNYGYTF.

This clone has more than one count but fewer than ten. The CDR3 is CASSPGQTFSGNTIYF. The CDR3 DNA follows: TGTGCCAGTAGCCCGGGACAGACCTTCTCTGGAAACACCATATATTTT. The rearrangement joins TRBV19 to TRBJ1-3; 7 bases map to TRBD1. Germline V gives CDR1 LNHDA, CDR2 SQIVND (reference sequence). V lost 6 bases to trimming and J lost 0 bases; unmatched junction nucleotides: 8. This CDR3 is built from 16 residues.

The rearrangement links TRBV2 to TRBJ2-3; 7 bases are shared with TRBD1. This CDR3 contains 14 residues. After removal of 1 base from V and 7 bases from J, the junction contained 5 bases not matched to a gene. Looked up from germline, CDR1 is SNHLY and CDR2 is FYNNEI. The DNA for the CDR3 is TGTGCCAGCAGTGAAGGACAGGGACGGAATACGCAGTATTTT. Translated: CASSEGQGRNTQYF.

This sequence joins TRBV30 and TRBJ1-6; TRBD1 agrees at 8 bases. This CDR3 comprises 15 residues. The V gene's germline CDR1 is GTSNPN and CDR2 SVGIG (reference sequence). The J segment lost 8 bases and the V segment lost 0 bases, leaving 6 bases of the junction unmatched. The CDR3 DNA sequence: TGTGCCTGGAGTGTAAGCGGACAGGGACATTCACCCCTCCACTTT. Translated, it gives CAWSVSGQGHSPLHF.

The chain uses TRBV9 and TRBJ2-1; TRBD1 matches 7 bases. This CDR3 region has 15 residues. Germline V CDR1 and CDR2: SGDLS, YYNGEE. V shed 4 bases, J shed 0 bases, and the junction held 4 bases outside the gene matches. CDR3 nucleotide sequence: TGTGCCAGCAGCAAACAGGGGAGCTCCTACAATGAGCAGTTCTTC. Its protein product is CASSKQGSSYNEQFF.

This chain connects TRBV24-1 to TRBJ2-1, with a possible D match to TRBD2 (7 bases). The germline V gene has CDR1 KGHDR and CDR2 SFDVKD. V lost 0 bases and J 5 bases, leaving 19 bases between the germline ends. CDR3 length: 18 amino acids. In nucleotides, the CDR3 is TGTGCCACCAGTGATTTGCAAGGGGGGGGGACGCGACACAATGAGCAGTTCTTC. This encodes CATSDLQGGGTRHNEQFF.

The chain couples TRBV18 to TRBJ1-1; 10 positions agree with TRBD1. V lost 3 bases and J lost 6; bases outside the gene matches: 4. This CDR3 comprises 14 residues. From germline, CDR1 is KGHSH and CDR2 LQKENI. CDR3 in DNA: TGTGCCAGCTCACCTACAGGACAGGGGGCTGAAGCTTTCTTT. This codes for CASSPTGQGAEAFF.

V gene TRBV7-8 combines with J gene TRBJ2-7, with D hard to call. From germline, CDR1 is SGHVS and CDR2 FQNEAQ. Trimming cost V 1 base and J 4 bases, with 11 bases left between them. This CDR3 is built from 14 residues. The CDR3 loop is CASSLERLIYEQYF. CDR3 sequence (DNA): TGTGCCAGCAGCTTAGAGAGGTTAATTTACGAGCAGTACTTC.

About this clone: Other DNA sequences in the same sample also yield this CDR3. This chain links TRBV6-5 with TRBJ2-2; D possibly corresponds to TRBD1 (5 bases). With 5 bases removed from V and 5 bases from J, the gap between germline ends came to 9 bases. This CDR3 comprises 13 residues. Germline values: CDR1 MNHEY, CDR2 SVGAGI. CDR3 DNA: TGTGCCAGCAGTAATAGGGGTACCGGGGAGCTGTTTTTT. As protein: CASSNRGTGELFF.

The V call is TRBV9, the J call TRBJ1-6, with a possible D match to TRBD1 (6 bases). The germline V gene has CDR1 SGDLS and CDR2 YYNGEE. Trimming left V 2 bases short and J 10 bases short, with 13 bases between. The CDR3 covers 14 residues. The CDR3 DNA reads TGTGCCAGCAGCGTGCAAACAGGGAGCTCACCCCTCCACTTT. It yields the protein CASSVQTGSSPLHF.

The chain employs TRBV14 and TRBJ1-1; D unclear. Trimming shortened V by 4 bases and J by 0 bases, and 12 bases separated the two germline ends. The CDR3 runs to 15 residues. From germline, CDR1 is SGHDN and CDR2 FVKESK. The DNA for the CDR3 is TGTGCCAGCAGCCCCCATGCCACATTGAACACTGAAGCTTTCTTT. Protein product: CASSPHATLNTEAFF. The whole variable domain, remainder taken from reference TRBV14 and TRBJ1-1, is EAGVTQFPSHSVIEKGQTVTLRCDPISGHDNLYWYRRVMGKEIKFLLHFVKESKQDESGMPNNRFLAERTGGTYSTLKVQPAELEDSGVYFCASSPHATLNTEAFFGQGTRLTVV.

CDR3 nucleotide sequence: TGTGCCAGCAGCCCCGGGGTAGCGGATACGCAGTATTTT. It codes for CASSPGVADTQYF. The chain joins TRBV9 to TRBJ2-3, with a tentative D call TRBD2 (5 bases). V lost 4 bases to trimming and J lost 6 bases, with 12 bases between them. Germline V CDR1 and CDR2: SGDLS, YYNGEE. The CDR3 is 13 residues long. Complete variable domain (other parts from reference TRBV9 and TRBJ2-3): DSGVTQTPKHLITATGQRVTLRCSPRSGDLSVYWYQQSLDQGLQFLIQYYNGEERAKGNILERFSAQQFPDLHSELNLSSLELGDSALYFCASSPGVADTQYFGPGTRLTVL.

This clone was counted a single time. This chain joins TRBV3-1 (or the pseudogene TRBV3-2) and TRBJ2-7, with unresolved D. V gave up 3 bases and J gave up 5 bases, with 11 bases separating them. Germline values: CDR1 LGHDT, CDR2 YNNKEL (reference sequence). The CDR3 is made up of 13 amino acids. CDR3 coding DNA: TGTGCCAGCAGCCACGCAGCGACCAACGAGCAGTACTTC. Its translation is CASSHAATNEQYF.

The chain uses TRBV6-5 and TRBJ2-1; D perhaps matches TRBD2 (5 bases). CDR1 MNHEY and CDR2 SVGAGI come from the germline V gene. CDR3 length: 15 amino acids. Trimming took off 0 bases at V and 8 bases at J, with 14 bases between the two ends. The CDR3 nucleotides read TGTGCCAGCAGTTACTCGGCGACAAAGAGGGATGAGCAGTTCTTC. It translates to CASSYSATKRDEQFF.

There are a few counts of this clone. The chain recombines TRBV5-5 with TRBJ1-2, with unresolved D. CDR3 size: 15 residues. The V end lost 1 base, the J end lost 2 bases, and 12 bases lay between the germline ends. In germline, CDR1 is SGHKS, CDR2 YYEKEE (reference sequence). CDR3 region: CASSLPPWRNYGYTF. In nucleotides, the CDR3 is TGTGCCAGCAGCTTGCCCCCATGGAGAAACTATGGCTACACCTTC.

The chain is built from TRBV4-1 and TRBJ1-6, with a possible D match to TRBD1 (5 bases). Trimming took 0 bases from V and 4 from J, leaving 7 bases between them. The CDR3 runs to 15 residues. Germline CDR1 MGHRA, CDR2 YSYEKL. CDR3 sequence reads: CASSQEGQYNSPLHF. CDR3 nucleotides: TGCGCCAGCAGCCAAGAGGGGCAGTATAATTCACCCCTCCACTTT.

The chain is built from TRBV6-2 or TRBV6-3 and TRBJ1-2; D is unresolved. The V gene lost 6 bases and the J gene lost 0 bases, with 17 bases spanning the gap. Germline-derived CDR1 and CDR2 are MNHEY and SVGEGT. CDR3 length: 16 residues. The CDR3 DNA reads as TGTGCCAGCAGGCCTCGGGGAGGAAGAGCTAACTATGGCTACACCTTC. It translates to CASRPRGGRANYGYTF.

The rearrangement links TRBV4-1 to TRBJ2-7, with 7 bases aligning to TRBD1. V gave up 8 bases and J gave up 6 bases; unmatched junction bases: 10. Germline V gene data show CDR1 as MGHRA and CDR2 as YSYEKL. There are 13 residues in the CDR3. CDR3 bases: TGCGCCAGCGCCTTGGACAGGCACCTCGAGCAGTACTTC. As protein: CASALDRHLEQYF.